This TCR beta chain was profiled in a study of molecular identifiers for immune sequencing clone quantification. Libraries of bulk TCR were made by previously described methods (with listed TCR primers). One entry per CDR3 protein, called by TCRdb with MiXCR from the PCR reads. This table has about 510,000 distinct CDR3 sequences, 20% to 25% appearing once. This clonotype was found many times. Libraries for naive CD8 T cells, which were made from roughly 21,000 to 960,000 sorted cells, drew on 10%, 30% or 50% of the RNA. Sorting was used to obtain naive CD8 T cells (CD8+CD4-CCR7+CD45RA+). The length of the CDR3 is 14 residues. V dropped 5 bases and J dropped 3; count of bases not matched to a gene: 9. In germline, CDR1 is DFQATT, CDR2 SNEGSKA (reference sequence).

The chain uses TRBV20-1 and TRBJ2-7, with TRBD1 matching over 8 bases. Sequencing was done on a sample of naive CD8+ T cells from blood, with Jurkat cell RNA spiked in. The subset here: FACS-sorted CD8+CD4-CCR7+CD45RA+ naive T cells. The source of this sequence is a human donor in good health. Some libraries in this study had Jurkat cell RNA spiked in. The CDR3 nucleotides read TGCAGTGCTCGACCGGACAGGGAGCTCTACGAGCAGTACTTC. Translation gives CSARPDRELYEQYF.